This TCR beta chain emerged from a study of tissue T cells after allogeneic stem cell transplantation. Study outcomes and limitations: Anatomically similar tissues had similar TCR repertoires within each patient. Which tissue TCRs were alloreactive or antigen-specific was not determined. Some clones might be persisting host cells.

The J segment lost 7 bases and the V segment lost 6 bases, leaving 8 bases of the junction unmatched. The CDR3 sequence is 16 residues long. Germline V gives CDR1 SGHND, CDR2 FRSKSL. Stated time point: mouse harvest day 7 after allogeneic transplant. Each mouse received 10^7 T-cell-depleted marrow cells plus 10^6 splenic CD5+ T cells by tail vein. This mouse GVHD model was MHC-mismatched B6 to BALB/c, profiled day 7 or 14. Comments on this clone: Its antigen is unidentified. The gene names given are mouse names. Read sequence stops 1 residue before the CDR3 end, and the germline J gene provides the missing end.

Survey-depth TCRbeta CDR3 sequencing reported V/J genes and productive frequencies. Here immunoSEQ multiplex PCR was the method, and the copy in TCRdb shows in-frame clones only, minus some. Of 6,000 or so clones in the sample, roughly 47% were seen once. Sequencing used gut tissue. This receptor was obtained from a female BALB/c mouse given C57BL/6 T cells with graft-versus-host disease after an allogeneic hematopoietic cell transplant. V is TRBV15 and J is TRBJ2-1, with 14 bases lining up with TRBD2. The CDR3 region is CASSLGLGGRGAEQFF. CDR3 bases read: TGTGCCAGCAGCCTGGGACTGGGGGGGCGCGGGGCTGAGCAGTTC.